This TCR beta chain comes out of a study of cytomegalovirus exposure and HLA in healthy donors. Primers for the PCR totalled 60 Vbeta and 13 Jbeta. Data came from immunoSEQ multiplex PCR; TCRdb stores just in-frame clones and leaves some out. The repertoire holds fewer than 150,000 clones, with around 78% as singletons. Germline assignment: CDR1 MNHEY and CDR2 SMNVEV (reference sequence). V dropped 8 bases and J dropped 5 bases, with 9 bases sitting between them. The CDR3 loop spans 11 amino acids. With regard to this clone: The same CDR3 arises from other DNA sequences in this sample as well.

The source material was PBMCs. V is TRBV27 and J is TRBJ1-1; no reliable D call. This clonotype was sampled from a male donor in good health and CMV-seronegative. CDR3 sequence: CASGRRTEAFF. CDR3 nucleotides: TGTGCCAGCGGCCGGAGGACTGAAGCTTTCTTT.